Shown below are 7 T cell receptor beta chains from a single sample sequenced in a study of blood T cell repertoires in COVID-19. Some clones are missing from TCRdb's copy, which holds only in-frame ones; the method was immunoSEQ multiplex PCR. The data show about 44,000 clones, about nine tenths seen once. The sample comprised peripheral blood. These receptors all stem from a woman of 80 years or more in a cohort sampled during active or convalescent COVID-19.

CDR3 bases: TGTGCCAGCAGCGCCTACCCTAGCGGGGCCGGTAACTCCTACAATGAGCAGTTCTTC. It translates to CASSAYPSGAGNSYNEQFF. This sequence joins TRBV9 and TRBJ2-1, with TRBD2 matching over 9 bases. The CDR3 consists of 19 residues. Trimming took 3 bases from V and 0 from J; bases not matched to a gene: 13. Germline assignment: CDR1 SGDLS and CDR2 YYNGEE.

The chain combines TRBV4-1 with TRBJ2-2, with 10 bases fitting TRBD2. The CDR3 totals 16 residues. Germline CDR1 MGHRA, CDR2 YSYEKL. The J segment lost 7 bases and the V segment lost 4 bases, leaving 9 bases of the junction unmatched. As DNA, the CDR3 is TGCGCCAGCAGCCCCGGACTAGCGGTAGTGCACGGGGAGCTGTTTTTT. This translates into CASSPGLAVVHGELFF.

This chain uses TRBV5-1 with TRBJ2-7; tentatively, D is TRBD2 (5 bases). Germline CDR1 SGHRS, CDR2 YFSETQ. The CDR3 consists of 14 residues. V lost 4 bases to trimming and J lost 2 bases, with 13 bases between them. The CDR3 protein is CASSPTGLPYEQYF. Here the CDR3 DNA reads TGCGCCAGCAGCCCCACGGGGTTGCCCTACGAGCAGTACTTC.

In this sample, this clone turned up once. V usage is TRBV7-9 and J usage is TRBJ2-7; the D is unclear. The CDR3 extends over 11 amino acids. V lost 8 bases to trimming and J lost 3 bases, with 8 bases between them. Germline V gene sequence: CDR1 SEHNR, CDR2 FQNEAQ (reference sequence). The CDR3 sequence is CASVADYEQYF. The CDR3 DNA is TGTGCCAGCGTCGCAGACTACGAGCAGTACTTC.

The gene calls are TRBV6-5 and TRBJ2-5; 8 bases are a match to TRBD1. The trim removed 6 bases at V and 5 bases at J, leaving 8 bases unmatched. CDR1 and CDR2 from the germline V gene are MNHEY and SVGAGI. CDR3 length: 14 residues. The CDR3 nucleotides read TGTGCCAGCAGAGCCAGGGGGCGAGGGGAGACCCAGTACTTC. It encodes CASRARGRGETQYF.

The chain joins TRBV24-1 to TRBJ1-2, with a weak D call TRBD1 (5 bases). Between the trimmed V and J ends, which lost 5 bases and 4 bases, there was a span of 7 bases. In germline, CDR1 is KGHDR, CDR2 SFDVKD. The CDR3 extends over 12 amino acids. The CDR3 DNA reads as TGTGCCACCAGTGGGAGGGGCTATGGCTACACCTTC. As protein: CATSGRGYGYTF.

This chain links TRBV7-9 with TRBJ2-1; TRBD2 aligns across 11 bases. Germline CDR1 SEHNR, CDR2 FQNEAQ (reference sequence). V dropped 5 bases and J dropped 0; count of bases not matched to a gene: 3. This CDR3 spans 16 amino acids. The CDR3 bases are TGTGCCAGCAGCCGGACTAGCGGGCCCTCCTACAATGAGCAGTTCTTC. Its translation is CASSRTSGPSYNEQFF.